This T cell receptor (beta chain) was obtained from a study of blood T cell repertoires in COVID-19 (dated by TCRdb to 2020 to 2022). Study-wide context: Samples covering the acute and convalescent phases of COVID-19 were provided by collaborators in the United States, Italy and Spain. The prospective study material was composed of cDNA or gDNA derived from T cells, B-cell-depleted T cells, or PBMCs. The dataset comprised deeply sampled blood TCRbeta repertoires from subjects exposed to, actively infected with, or recovered from COVID-19. The repertoires were released in a freely available public database meant as a resource for research on the immune response to SARS-CoV-2. The samples were drawn from the first 160 participants of the ongoing ImmuneRACE study and from 950 to 1,500 subjects provided by 6 global collaborators. Nearly every sample came with metadata listing a de-identified subject ID, COVID-19 status, age in years and sex. HLA class I and class II types, where available, came from metadata supplied by the sample provider rather than from assay-based typing.

For this clone: Its antigen has not been determined. There are no base qualities to consult, and no much larger clone falls within one base.

What the work shows at the level of the full study, not this receptor alone: The quantity of clinical and demographic metadata differed by source and by participant and was supplied without curation.

TCRbeta CDR3 regions were amplified from genomic DNA by means of the immunoSEQ Assay, a bias-controlled multiplex PCR. Regarding the original processing steps: Within the assay, amplification of reference gene primers was used to estimate how many nucleated cells each sample contained. To quantify the absolute abundance of each unique TCRbeta CDR3 rearrangement, sequence reads were collapsed and filtered. Productive Simpson clonality was computed per sample as the square root of Simpson's diversity index over productive rearrangements. TCRdb mirrors the immuneACCESS table, restricted to in-frame sequences. Some clones are absent from its copies; in checked studies, under half trace to an unresolved V gene, and the reason for the others is unknown. That table supplies the V and J calls and clone size; D and trimming were determined from the DNA. The sample table holds some 200,000 clones, of which roughly 87% were seen once. The ten most abundant clones make up approximately 12% of the sample.

Samples from volunteer blood donors who had recovered from COVID-19 were contributed by a second Seattle source. Each collaborating institution followed its own protocols to collect whole blood in K2EDTA tubes. Collaborator samples were shipped for TCRbeta analysis as frozen whole blood, isolated PBMCs, or DNA extracted from either sample type. The germline V gene (reference sequence) sets CDR1 to GTSNPN and CDR2 to SVGIG. The CDR3 numbers 12 residues from cysteine through phenylalanine. Of the read, only the CDR3 DNA is kept; its 36 bases are in frame from base 1. V is reduced by 0 bases and J by 10 bases, leaving a spacing of 10 bases between them.

The chain is made from TRBV30 and TRBJ2-1; the D gene identity is not certain. The sample taken for sequencing was peripheral blood. The sequence derives from a woman aged 18-29 years who had recovered from COVID-19. The DNA sequence is TGTGCCTGGAGTGTACCCGGTCTCGAGCAGTTCTTC. Its amino acids are CAWSVPGLEQFF.